The 26 T cell receptor beta chains listed next were all sequenced from one sample in a study of blood T cell repertoires in COVID-19. Generated by immunoSEQ multiplex PCR, the TCRdb table keeps only in-frame clones and is missing some. Of about 100,000 clones listed, more than 75% were seen once; the top ten hold around 13%. Sequenced: peripheral blood. The receptors were sampled from a human donor in a cohort sampled during active COVID-19.

This chain links TRBV6-5 with TRBJ1-2; TRBD1 aligns across 9 bases. Germline-derived CDR1 and CDR2 are MNHEY and SVGAGI. V trimming: 5 bases; J trimming: 8 bases; junction bases outside the gene matches: 6. The CDR3 runs 13 residues. CDR3 amino acids: CASSRTGAVGYTF. The CDR3 coding sequence is TGTGCCAGCAGTAGGACAGGGGCCGTAGGCTACACCTTC.

The rearrangement joins TRBV3-1 (or the pseudogene TRBV3-2) to TRBJ2-1; TRBD2 agrees at 15 bases. Germline lookup yields CDR1 LGHDT and CDR2 YNNKEL (reference sequence). Trimming at V came to 4 bases and at J to 7 bases, leaving 2 bases not matched to a gene. The CDR3 runs 15 residues. CDR3 sequence reads: CASSRGLAGGNEQFF. CDR3 nucleotides: TGTGCCAGCAGCCGAGGACTAGCGGGGGGGAATGAGCAGTTCTTC.

Only one count was recorded for this clone. The rearrangement links TRBV3-1 (or the pseudogene TRBV3-2) to TRBJ2-7, with 12 bases fitting TRBD2. CDR1 and CDR2 (germline): LGHDT, YNNKEL (reference sequence). The V gene end was trimmed by 3 bases and the J gene end by 3 bases; junction bases not matched to a gene: 6. CDR3 size: 16 residues. The DNA of the CDR3 is TGTGCCAGCAGCCAGCAACTAGCGGGAGGTCGCTACGAGCAGTACTTC. This sequence encodes CASSQQLAGGRYEQYF.

The rearrangement links TRBV19 to TRBJ2-3; 12 bases fit TRBD2. The CDR3 sequence is 17 residues long. Looked up from germline, CDR1 is LNHDA and CDR2 is SQIVND (reference sequence). With 6 bases clipped from V and 0 bases from J, the junction kept 7 bases outside the gene matches. The CDR3 loop reads CASSETSGGDSTDTQYF. The CDR3 coding sequence is TGTGCCAGTAGCGAGACTAGCGGGGGAGATAGCACAGATACGCAGTATTTT.

The chain combines TRBV3-1 (or the pseudogene TRBV3-2) with TRBJ2-6; tentative D call: TRBD1 (5 bases). The germline V and J ends were trimmed by 2 bases and 0 bases, with 11 bases remaining between them. Germline V gives CDR1 LGHDT, CDR2 YNNKEL (reference sequence). The CDR3 is 17 residues long. The CDR3 coding sequence is TGTGCCAGCAGCCAACAGGGATCCTACTCTGGGGCCAACGTCCTGACTTTC. Translated: CASSQQGSYSGANVLTF.

The chain combines TRBV29-1 with TRBJ1-4, with D possibly TRBD1 on 5 matching bases. V gave up 4 bases and J gave up 1 base, with 10 bases separating them. The CDR3 runs to 14 residues. Germline-derived CDR1 and CDR2 are SQVTM and ANQGSEA. In DNA form, the CDR3 reads TGCAGCGTTGCCGAAGGACAAACTAATGAAAAACTGTTTTTT. It specifies CSVAEGQTNEKLFF.

The V and J genes are TRBV2 and TRBJ2-5; 7 bases map to TRBD1. V lost 6 bases and J lost 0; bases outside the gene matches: 7. The CDR3 consists of 15 residues. Germline loops: CDR1 SNHLY, CDR2 FYNNEI. The CDR3, as DNA: TGTGCCAGCAGCCTCGACAGGGCCTACCAAGAGACCCAGTACTTC. Translated, it gives CASSLDRAYQETQYF.

V and J are TRBV7-2 and TRBJ1-1; 7 positions agree with TRBD1. With V trimmed by 5 bases and J by 4 bases, 13 bases remained unmatched. Per germline, CDR1 SGHTA and CDR2 FQGNSA. The CDR3 length is 16 residues. The CDR3, as DNA: TGTGCCAGCAGCCCACCCAAACAGGGGCCGGGCACTGAAGCTTTCTTT. This codes for CASSPPKQGPGTEAFF. Complete variable domain (other parts from reference TRBV7-2 and TRBJ1-1): GAGVSQSPSNKVTEKGKDVELRCDPISGHTALYWYRQSLGQGLEFLIYFQGNSAPDKSGLPSDRFSAERTGGSVSTLTIQRTQQEDSAVYLCASSPPKQGPGTEAFFGQGTRLTVV.

V usage is TRBV6-2 or TRBV6-3 and J usage is TRBJ2-7, with a possible D match to TRBD1 (5 bases). CDR1 and CDR2 (germline): MNHEY, SVGEGT. V was clipped by 0 bases and J by 2 bases, with 17 bases between them. This CDR3 region has 17 residues. CDR3 region: CASSYSKVWQGPYEQYF. The CDR3 nucleotides are TGTGCCAGCAGTTACTCGAAGGTATGGCAGGGTCCCTACGAGCAGTACTTC.

As DNA, the CDR3 is TGTGCCAGCTCTCCCGGGTCCCCCTACGAGCAGTACTTC. This encodes CASSPGSPYEQYF. The J gene is TRBJ2-7, the V gene TRBV18, with D uncertain. CDR3 size: 13 residues. V was cut by 6 bases and J by 2 bases, with 11 bases left in between. Germline V CDR1 and CDR2: KGHSH, LQKENI.

The J gene is TRBJ1-1, the V gene TRBV9; no clear D gene. This CDR3 has 14 residues. V was trimmed by 6 bases and J by 2 bases, leaving 14 bases between them. Germline V gives CDR1 SGDLS, CDR2 YYNGEE. The CDR3 DNA follows: TGTGCCAGCACCAGAACGGAGATCAACACTGAAGCTTTCTTT. Translating gives CASTRTEINTEAFF.

This chain connects TRBV5-1 to TRBJ1-1; possible D gene TRBD1, 6 bases. The V end lost 4 bases, the J end lost 5 bases, and 12 bases lay between the germline ends. Germline CDR1 is SGHRS and CDR2 is YFSETQ. The CDR3 consists of 13 residues. CDR3 nucleotide sequence: TGCGCCAGCAGCATAGCTCAGGGGACTGAAGCTTTCTTT. Translated: CASSIAQGTEAFF. The full variable domain, its missing parts supplied by reference TRBV5-1 and TRBJ1-1, is KAGVTQTPRYLIKTRGQQVTLSCSPISGHRSVSWYQQTPGQGLQFLFEYFSETQRNKGNFPGRFSGRQFSNSRSEMNVSTLELGDSALYLCASSIAQGTEAFFGQGTRLTVV.

The chain employs TRBV11-3 and TRBJ2-3; 10 bases map to TRBD2. Unmatched junction bases numbered 3, after V lost 1 base and J lost 2 bases. There are 16 residues in the CDR3. Germline values: CDR1 SGHNT, CDR2 YENEEA. The chain's CDR3 is CASSLGLAGATDTQYF. Written as DNA, the CDR3 is TGTGCCAGCAGCTTAGGGCTAGCGGGGGCCACAGATACGCAGTATTTT.

The rearrangement links TRBV5-1 to TRBJ1-4, with 10 bases matching TRBD1. Germline assignment: CDR1 SGHRS and CDR2 YFSETQ. This CDR3 has 17 amino acids. The trim removed 5 bases at V and 2 bases at J, leaving 9 bases unmatched. The CDR3 nucleotides read TGCGCCAGCAGGCGGGACAGGGGATTTTTGACTAATGAAAAACTGTTTTTT. Its protein is CASRRDRGFLTNEKLFF.

V usage is TRBV12-3 or TRBV12-4 and J usage is TRBJ1-1, with 10 bases aligning to TRBD1. The CDR3 has 13 residues. With V trimmed by 6 bases and J by 5 bases, 3 bases remained unmatched. In DNA, the CDR3 is TGTGCCAGCAGAGCGGGACAGGGGACTGAAGCTTTCTTT. This gives the protein CASRAGQGTEAFF.

The chain recombines TRBV2 with TRBJ1-1; the match to TRBD1 covers 8 bases. CDR3 length equals 11 residues. Germline CDR1 SNHLY, CDR2 FYNNEI. V was pared by 11 bases and J by 10 bases, with 9 bases of the junction left unmatched. DNA of the CDR3: TGTGCCGTCCAAGGACAGGGAACAGCTTTCTTT. Residues: CAVQGQGTAFF.

This clone is a singleton in its sample. The gene calls are TRBV29-1 and TRBJ2-2; tentatively, D is TRBD1 (5 bases). The germline gives CDR1 SQVTM, CDR2 ANQGSEA. The V end was cut by 3 bases, the J end by 4 bases, with 9 bases between. CDR3 size: 13 residues. In nucleotides, the CDR3 is TGCAGCGTTGACAGGGCCGGCACCGGGGAGCTGTTTTTT. This codes for CSVDRAGTGELFF.

This rearrangement joins TRBV10-3 to TRBJ1-1; maybe TRBD1 (5 bases). Germline V CDR1 and CDR2: ENHRY, SYGVKD. The CDR3 is made up of 13 amino acids. V was cut by 7 bases and J by 2 bases, with 11 bases left in between. CDR3 sequence (DNA): TGTGCCATCATGGAACAGGCAAACACTGAAGCTTTCTTT. Encoded protein: CAIMEQANTEAFF.

This clone was recorded a few times. The chain employs TRBV11-2 and TRBJ1-5; 7 nucleotides align to TRBD1. The germline gives CDR1 SGHAT, CDR2 FQNNGV. CDR3 length: 13 residues. V shed 4 bases, J shed 6 bases, and the junction held 3 bases outside the gene matches. In DNA form, the CDR3 reads TGTGCCAGCAGCTCCCAGGGGGGTCAGCCCCAGCATTTT. Residues: CASSSQGGQPQHF.

There are a few counts of this clone. Mismatch with germline at one junction end may stem from a read error. This rearrangement joins TRBV13 to TRBJ2-1; tentative D call: TRBD1 (5 bases). Germline assignment: CDR1 PRHDT and CDR2 FYEKMQ (reference sequence). The CDR3 spans 12 residues. CDR3 nucleotide sequence: TGTGCCAGCAGCGCAGGGTACACTGAGCAGTTCTTC. This gives the protein CASSAGYTEQFF.

The CDR3 DNA follows: TGTGCCAGCAGCTTCCTACGGGACATTGACACTGAAGCTTTCTTT. The encoded protein is CASSFLRDIDTEAFF. V usage is TRBV7-9 and J usage is TRBJ1-1, with TRBD1 as a possible D gene (6 bases). V was clipped by 3 bases and J by 3 bases, with 14 bases between them. The CDR3 spans 15 residues. Germline V lookup: CDR1 SEHNR, CDR2 FQNEAQ (reference sequence).

V gene TRBV11-3 combines with J gene TRBJ2-2; 10 nucleotides line up with TRBD2. The CDR3 is made up of 15 amino acids. Germline loops: CDR1 SGHNT, CDR2 YENEEA. J gave up 2 bases and V 4 bases, and 1 base lay outside the gene matches. CDR3 protein: CASSSSGSNTGELFF. CDR3 coding DNA: TGTGCCAGCAGCTCTAGCGGGAGCAACACCGGGGAGCTGTTTTTT.

The chain uses TRBV27 and TRBJ1-1; D gene unclear. Germline CDR1 MNHEY, CDR2 SMNVEV (reference sequence). The V end was cut by 1 base, the J end by 6 bases, with 15 bases between. The CDR3 runs 15 residues. The DNA for the CDR3 is TGTGCCAGCAGTTTATATTCCCCCTCGGGTCCTGAAGCTTTCTTT. It translates to CASSLYSPSGPEAFF.

The J gene is TRBJ1-2, the V gene TRBV5-5; TRBD1 matches at 11 bases. The V and J ends lost 0 bases and 5 bases, in that order; junction bases with no gene match: 3. The CDR3 covers 15 residues. Germline V gives CDR1 SGHKS, CDR2 YYEKEE (reference sequence). CDR3 DNA sequence: TGTGCCAGCAGCTTGGACGGGACAGGGGGATATGGCTACACCTTC. This gives the protein CASSLDGTGGYGYTF.

The chain joins TRBV5-1 to TRBJ1-1; D may be TRBD1 (6 bases). This CDR3 has 16 amino acids. V shed 6 bases and J shed 0 bases, with 18 bases lying between them. Germline V gene sequence: CDR1 SGHRS, CDR2 YFSETQ. CDR3 loop: CASTSTGLGLNTEAFF. CDR3 DNA: TGCGCCAGCACTTCCACAGGGCTGGGGCTGAACACTGAAGCTTTCTTT.

The chain employs TRBV2 and TRBJ1-1; the D gene is possibly TRBD1 (5 bases). CDR3 length equals 13 residues. Germline CDR1 and CDR2: SNHLY and FYNNEI. With 6 bases removed from V and 5 bases from J, the gap between germline ends came to 13 bases. The CDR3 DNA is TGTGCCAGCAGCTCCGACAGTAAGACTGAAGCTTTCTTT. Residues: CASSSDSKTEAFF.